The 9 T cell receptor beta chains below were found in one sample sequenced in a study of T cell responses to AZD1222 COVID-19 vaccine. Profiling relied on immunoSEQ multiplex PCR, and the TCRdb table lists in-frame clones only, not all of them. The sample yields over 100,000 clones, roughly nine tenths seen once. Here the sequenced sample was peripheral blood, taken 28 days after the second AZD1222 dose. All receptors come from an adult who received the AZD1222 COVID-19 vaccine.

As regards this clone: One junction end does not reproduce the germline sequence, and a read error may be involved. The chain joins TRBV19 to TRBJ2-7; a possible D gene is TRBD2 (6 bases). This CDR3 spans 16 amino acids. Germline V gene sequence: CDR1 LNHDA, CDR2 SQIVND (reference sequence). CDR3 protein: CASSIFLGGLSYEQYF. The CDR3 DNA is TGTGCCAGTAGTATTTTCCTGGGGGGACTCTCCTACGAGCAGTATTTC.

The rearrangement uses TRBV2 and TRBJ1-2; no definite D call. Germline CDR1 and CDR2: SNHLY and FYNNEI. CDR3 length: 13 residues. The V end was cut by 6 bases, the J end by 5 bases, with 13 bases between. CDR3 region: CASSQDRRYGYTF. In DNA form, the CDR3 reads TGTGCCAGCAGCCAGGACCGTCGTTATGGCTACACCTTC.

V is TRBV3-1 (or the pseudogene TRBV3-2) and J is TRBJ1-6; tentatively, D is TRBD1 (6 bases). V was cut by 4 bases and J by 10 bases, with 17 bases left in between. The CDR3 extends over 15 amino acids. Germline values: CDR1 LGHDT, CDR2 YNNKEL (reference sequence). This chain's CDR3 is CASSPVRGGDSPLHF. The CDR3 DNA reads TGTGCCAGCAGCCCCGTCAGAGGGGGGGACTCACCCCTCCACTTT.

CDR3 DNA: TGTGCCAGCAGCCAGGGGGGATCCCCCAATCAGCCCCAGCATTTT. It yields the protein CASSQGGSPNQPQHF. The chain uses TRBV6-4 and TRBJ1-5; 7 bases match TRBD1. V trimming: 6 bases; J trimming: 3 bases; junction bases outside the gene matches: 8. Germline V gives CDR1 MRHNA, CDR2 SNTAGT. The CDR3 runs 15 residues.

The chain links TRBV20-1 to TRBJ2-7; D remains unclear. This CDR3 contains 11 residues. Trimming cost V 6 bases and J 7 bases, with 13 bases left between them. Germline V gene sequence: CDR1 DFQATT, CDR2 SNEGSKA (reference sequence). The DNA for the CDR3 is TGCAGTGCCGCCGATATGGGGGAGCAGTACTTC. The encoded protein is CSAADMGEQYF.

This clone was recorded a few times. The chain has TRBV2 and TRBJ1-4, with D tentatively TRBD1 (5 bases). CDR3 length: 14 amino acids. Trimming removed 7 bases from V and 7 bases from J, with 16 bases in between. CDR1 and CDR2 from the germline V gene are SNHLY and FYNNEI. The CDR3 DNA follows: TGTGCCAGCATACCGGGAGTTAGGGGTGAAAAACTGTTTTTT. Its translation is CASIPGVRGEKLFF.

The chain joins TRBV29-1 to TRBJ1-2; D uncertain. With 6 bases removed from V and 7 bases from J, the gap between germline ends came to 21 bases. Germline assignment: CDR1 SQVTM and CDR2 ANQGSEA. The CDR3 length is 14 residues. The CDR3: CSVTKWQVLGGYTF. CDR3 DNA: TGCAGCGTCACAAAGTGGCAGGTCCTCGGTGGCTACACCTTC.

This chain uses TRBV7-2 with TRBJ1-4; maybe TRBD1 (6 bases). Trimming removed 4 bases at V and 8 bases at J, with 17 bases between. Germline CDR1 reads SGHTA; CDR2 reads FQGNSA. The CDR3 runs 15 residues. CDR3 sequence: CASSSTTGGGEKLFF. DNA of the CDR3: TGTGCCAGCAGCTCCACGACAGGAGGTGGAGAAAAACTGTTTTTT.

Only one count was recorded for this clone. The chain employs TRBV9 and TRBJ1-2; no clear D gene. The CDR3 sequence is 14 residues long. Germline values: CDR1 SGDLS, CDR2 YYNGEE. V was trimmed by 0 bases and J by 3 bases, leaving 9 bases between them. Written as DNA, the CDR3 is TGTGCCAGCAGCGTAGCCAGTAGCGACTATGGCTACACCTTC. Its translation is CASSVASSDYGYTF.